This T cell receptor beta chain was observed in a study of blood T cell repertoires in COVID-19. Germline assignment: CDR1 LGHDT and CDR2 YNNKEL (reference sequence). V shed 2 bases and J shed 6 bases, with 15 bases lying between them. The CDR3 has 15 residues. Sequenced by immunoSEQ multiplex PCR; TCRdb stores in-frame clones only, minus some. The sample carries 150,000 to 200,000 clones, around 82% recorded once. V usage is TRBV3-1 (or the pseudogene TRBV3-2) and J usage is TRBJ2-3, with D perhaps TRBD1 (5 bases). Sequenced input: peripheral blood. The TCR originated in a human donor with acute or convalescent COVID-19. The donor label of this sample is uncertain. The CDR3 DNA is TGTGCCAGCAGCCAAAAGGAAAAGGGGTCTGATACGCAGTATTTT. This codes for CASSQKEKGSDTQYF.